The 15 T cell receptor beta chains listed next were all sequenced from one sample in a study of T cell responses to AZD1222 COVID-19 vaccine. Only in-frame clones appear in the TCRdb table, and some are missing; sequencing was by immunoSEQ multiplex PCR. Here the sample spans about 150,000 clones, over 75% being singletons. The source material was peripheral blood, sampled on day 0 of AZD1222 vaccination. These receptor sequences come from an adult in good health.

Here the CDR3 DNA reads TGTGCCAGCACCCCAGGAGGGGAGGATGGCTACACCTTC. It translates to CASTPGGEDGYTF. The chain joins TRBV5-4 to TRBJ1-2; possibly TRBD1 for D (5 bases). Germline lookup yields CDR1 SGHNT and CDR2 YYREEE (reference sequence). The CDR3 is 13 residues long. Trimming removed 6 bases from V and 6 bases from J, with 15 bases in between.

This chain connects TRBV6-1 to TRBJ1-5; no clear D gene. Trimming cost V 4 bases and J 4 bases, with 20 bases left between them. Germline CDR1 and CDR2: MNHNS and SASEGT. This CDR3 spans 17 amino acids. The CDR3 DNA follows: TGTGCCAGCAGTGCTGAACAGTCTATTTCCCTAAATCAGCCCCAGCATTTT. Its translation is CASSAEQSISLNQPQHF.

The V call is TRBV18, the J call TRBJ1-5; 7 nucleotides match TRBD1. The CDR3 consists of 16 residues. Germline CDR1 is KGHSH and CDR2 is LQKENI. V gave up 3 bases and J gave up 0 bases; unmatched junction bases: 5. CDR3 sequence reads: CASSPQRQGSNQPQHF. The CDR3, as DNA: TGTGCCAGCTCACCCCAAAGACAGGGTAGCAATCAGCCCCAGCATTTT.

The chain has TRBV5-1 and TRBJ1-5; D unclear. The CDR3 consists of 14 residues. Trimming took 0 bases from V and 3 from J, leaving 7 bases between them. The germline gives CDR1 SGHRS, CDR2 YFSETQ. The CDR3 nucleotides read TGCGCCAGCAGCTTGGACGGAACCAATCAGCCCCAGCATTTT. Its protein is CASSLDGTNQPQHF.

The CDR3: CASSVAGQGAYGYTF. The DNA of the CDR3 is TGTGCCAGCAGCGTAGCCGGACAGGGAGCCTATGGCTACACCTTC. This chain joins TRBV9 and TRBJ1-2; TRBD1 matches 8 bases. Germline CDR1 is SGDLS and CDR2 is YYNGEE. The V segment lost 0 bases and the J segment 4 bases; nucleotides outside the gene matches: 5. The CDR3 has 15 residues.

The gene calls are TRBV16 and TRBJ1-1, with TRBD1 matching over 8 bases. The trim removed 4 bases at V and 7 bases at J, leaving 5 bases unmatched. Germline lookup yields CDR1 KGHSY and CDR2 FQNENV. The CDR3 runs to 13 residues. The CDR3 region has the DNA TGTGCCAGCAGCCCGGACAGGGTAAATGAAGCTTTCTTT. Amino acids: CASSPDRVNEAFF.

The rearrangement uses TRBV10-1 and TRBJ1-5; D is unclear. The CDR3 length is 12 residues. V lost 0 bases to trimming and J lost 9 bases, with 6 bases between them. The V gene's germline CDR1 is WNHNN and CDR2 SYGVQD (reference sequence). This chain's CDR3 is CASSESWWPQHF. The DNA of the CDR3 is TGCGCCAGCAGTGAGTCGTGGTGGCCCCAGCATTTT.

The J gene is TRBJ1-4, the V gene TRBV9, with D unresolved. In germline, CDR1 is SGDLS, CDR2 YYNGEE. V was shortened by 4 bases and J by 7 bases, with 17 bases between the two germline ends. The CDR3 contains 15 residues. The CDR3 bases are TGTGCCAGCAGCACTGGTCCGATGTTGGGTGAAAAACTGTTTTTT. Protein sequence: CASSTGPMLGEKLFF.

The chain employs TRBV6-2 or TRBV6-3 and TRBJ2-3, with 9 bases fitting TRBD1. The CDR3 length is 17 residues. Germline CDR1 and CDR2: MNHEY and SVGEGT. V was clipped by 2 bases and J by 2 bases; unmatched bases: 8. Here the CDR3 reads CASSYLGQGTATDTQYF. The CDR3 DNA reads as TGTGCCAGCAGTTACCTGGGACAGGGAACCGCCACAGATACGCAGTATTTT.

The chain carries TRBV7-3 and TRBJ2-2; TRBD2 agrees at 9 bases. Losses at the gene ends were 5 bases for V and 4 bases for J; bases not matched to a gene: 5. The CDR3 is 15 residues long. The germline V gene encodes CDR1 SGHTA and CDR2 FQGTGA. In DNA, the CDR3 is TGTGCCAGCAGCCGCGGGGGGGCAGGCACCGGGGAGCTGTTTTTT. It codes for CASSRGGAGTGELFF. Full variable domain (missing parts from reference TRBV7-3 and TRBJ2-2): GAGVSQTPSNKVTEKGKYVELRCDPISGHTALYWYRQSLGQGPEFLIYFQGTGAADDSGLPNDRFFAVRPEGSVSTLKIQRTERGDSAVYLCASSRGGAGTGELFFGEGSRLTVL.

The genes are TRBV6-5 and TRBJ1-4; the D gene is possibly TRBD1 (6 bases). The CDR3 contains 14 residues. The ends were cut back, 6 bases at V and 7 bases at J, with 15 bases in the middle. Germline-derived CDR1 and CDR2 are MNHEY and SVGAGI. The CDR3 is CASSVTGDIEKLFF. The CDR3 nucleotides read TGTGCCAGCAGCGTGACAGGTGATATTGAAAAACTGTTTTTT.

The DNA for the CDR3 is TGTGCCAGCAGCGTAGGGGGTTCTAACTATGGCTACACCTTC. It yields the protein CASSVGGSNYGYTF. V and J are TRBV9 and TRBJ1-2; unclear D gene. Per the germline V gene, CDR1 is SGDLS and CDR2 is YYNGEE. The length of the CDR3 is 14 residues. V lost 0 bases, J lost 0 bases, and 6 bases lay in between. Variable domain in full (rest from reference TRBV9 and TRBJ1-2): DSGVTQTPKHLITATGQRVTLRCSPRSGDLSVYWYQQSLDQGLQFLIQYYNGEERAKGNILERFSAQQFPDLHSELNLSSLELGDSALYFCASSVGGSNYGYTFGSGTRLTVV.

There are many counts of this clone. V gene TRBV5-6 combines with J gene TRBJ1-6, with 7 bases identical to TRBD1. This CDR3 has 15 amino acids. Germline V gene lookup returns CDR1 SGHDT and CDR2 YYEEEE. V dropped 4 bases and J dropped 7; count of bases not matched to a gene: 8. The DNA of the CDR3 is TGTGCCAGCAGCCCGGGGACAGAGCACAATTCACCCCTCCACTTT. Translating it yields CASSPGTEHNSPLHF. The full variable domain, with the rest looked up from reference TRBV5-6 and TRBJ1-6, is DAGVTQSPTHLIKTRGQQVTLRCSPKSGHDTVSWYQQALGQGPQFIFQYYEEEERQRGNFPDRFSGHQFPNYSSELNVNALLLGDSALYLCASSPGTEHNSPLHFGNGTRLTVT.

CDR3 amino acids: CATSDRTSYGYTF. CDR3 nucleotide sequence: TGTGCCACCAGTGACCGGACCAGTTATGGCTACACCTTC. The rearrangement joins TRBV24-1 to TRBJ1-2; D is unresolved. Trimming shortened V by 4 bases and J by 5 bases, and 10 bases separated the two germline ends. The V gene's germline CDR1 is KGHDR and CDR2 SFDVKD. The CDR3 length is 13 residues.

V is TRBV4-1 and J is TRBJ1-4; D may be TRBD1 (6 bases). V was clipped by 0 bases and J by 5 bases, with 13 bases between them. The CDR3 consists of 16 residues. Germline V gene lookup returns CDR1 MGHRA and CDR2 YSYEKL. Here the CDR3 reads CASSQDPPGANEKLFF. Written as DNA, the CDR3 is TGCGCCAGCAGCCAAGATCCCCCGGGGGCGAATGAAAAACTGTTTTTT.